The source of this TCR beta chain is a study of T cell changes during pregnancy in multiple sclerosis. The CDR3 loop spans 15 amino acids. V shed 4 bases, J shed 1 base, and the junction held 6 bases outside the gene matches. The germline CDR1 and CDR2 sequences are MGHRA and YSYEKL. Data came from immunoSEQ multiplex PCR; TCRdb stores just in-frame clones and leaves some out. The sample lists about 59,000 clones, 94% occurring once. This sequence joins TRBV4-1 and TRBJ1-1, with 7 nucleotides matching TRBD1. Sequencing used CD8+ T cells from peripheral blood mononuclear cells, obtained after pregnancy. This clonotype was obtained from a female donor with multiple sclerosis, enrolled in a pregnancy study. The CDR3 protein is CASSRGYRGNTEAFF. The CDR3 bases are TGCGCCAGCAGCCGGGGATACAGGGGGAACACTGAAGCTTTCTTT.